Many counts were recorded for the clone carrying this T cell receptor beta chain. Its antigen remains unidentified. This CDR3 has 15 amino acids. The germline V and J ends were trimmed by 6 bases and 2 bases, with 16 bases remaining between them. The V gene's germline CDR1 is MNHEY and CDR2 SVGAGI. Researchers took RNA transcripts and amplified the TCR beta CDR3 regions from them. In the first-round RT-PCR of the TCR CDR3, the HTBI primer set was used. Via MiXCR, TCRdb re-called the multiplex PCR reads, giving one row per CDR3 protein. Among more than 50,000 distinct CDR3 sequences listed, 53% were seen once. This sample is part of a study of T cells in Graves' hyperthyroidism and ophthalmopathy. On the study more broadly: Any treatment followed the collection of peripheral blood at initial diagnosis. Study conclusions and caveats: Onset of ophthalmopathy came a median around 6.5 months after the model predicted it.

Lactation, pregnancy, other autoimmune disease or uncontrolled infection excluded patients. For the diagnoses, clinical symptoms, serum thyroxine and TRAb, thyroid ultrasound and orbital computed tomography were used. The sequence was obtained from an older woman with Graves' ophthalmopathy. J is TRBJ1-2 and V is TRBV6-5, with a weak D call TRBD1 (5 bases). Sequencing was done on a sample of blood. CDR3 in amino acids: CASRSQRRDNYGYTF. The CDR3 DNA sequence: TGTGCCAGCAGATCCCAACGCCGGGACAACTATGGCTACACCTTC.